This TCR beta chain originates from a study of blood T cell repertoires in COVID-19. This clone showed up just a few times. The CDR3 spans 16 residues. The trim removed 3 bases at V and 9 bases at J, leaving 14 bases unmatched. CDR1 and CDR2 from the germline V gene are LGHNA and YNFKEQ. Assay: immunoSEQ multiplex PCR; the TCRdb copy retains only in-frame clones and omits some. The sample has just over 250,000 clones, roughly four fifths seen once; the top ten hold over 4%. Sequencing used PBMCs or T cells enriched from blood (not recorded which). The rearrangement links TRBV4-2 to TRBJ2-5, with 9 nucleotides matching TRBD1. The source is a man aged 25-45 years with acute COVID-19. Written as DNA, the CDR3 is TGTGCCAGCAGCCAGCCCGGGACAGGGCCCTCGGGGTCCCAGTACTTC. Protein: CASSQPGTGPSGSQYF.